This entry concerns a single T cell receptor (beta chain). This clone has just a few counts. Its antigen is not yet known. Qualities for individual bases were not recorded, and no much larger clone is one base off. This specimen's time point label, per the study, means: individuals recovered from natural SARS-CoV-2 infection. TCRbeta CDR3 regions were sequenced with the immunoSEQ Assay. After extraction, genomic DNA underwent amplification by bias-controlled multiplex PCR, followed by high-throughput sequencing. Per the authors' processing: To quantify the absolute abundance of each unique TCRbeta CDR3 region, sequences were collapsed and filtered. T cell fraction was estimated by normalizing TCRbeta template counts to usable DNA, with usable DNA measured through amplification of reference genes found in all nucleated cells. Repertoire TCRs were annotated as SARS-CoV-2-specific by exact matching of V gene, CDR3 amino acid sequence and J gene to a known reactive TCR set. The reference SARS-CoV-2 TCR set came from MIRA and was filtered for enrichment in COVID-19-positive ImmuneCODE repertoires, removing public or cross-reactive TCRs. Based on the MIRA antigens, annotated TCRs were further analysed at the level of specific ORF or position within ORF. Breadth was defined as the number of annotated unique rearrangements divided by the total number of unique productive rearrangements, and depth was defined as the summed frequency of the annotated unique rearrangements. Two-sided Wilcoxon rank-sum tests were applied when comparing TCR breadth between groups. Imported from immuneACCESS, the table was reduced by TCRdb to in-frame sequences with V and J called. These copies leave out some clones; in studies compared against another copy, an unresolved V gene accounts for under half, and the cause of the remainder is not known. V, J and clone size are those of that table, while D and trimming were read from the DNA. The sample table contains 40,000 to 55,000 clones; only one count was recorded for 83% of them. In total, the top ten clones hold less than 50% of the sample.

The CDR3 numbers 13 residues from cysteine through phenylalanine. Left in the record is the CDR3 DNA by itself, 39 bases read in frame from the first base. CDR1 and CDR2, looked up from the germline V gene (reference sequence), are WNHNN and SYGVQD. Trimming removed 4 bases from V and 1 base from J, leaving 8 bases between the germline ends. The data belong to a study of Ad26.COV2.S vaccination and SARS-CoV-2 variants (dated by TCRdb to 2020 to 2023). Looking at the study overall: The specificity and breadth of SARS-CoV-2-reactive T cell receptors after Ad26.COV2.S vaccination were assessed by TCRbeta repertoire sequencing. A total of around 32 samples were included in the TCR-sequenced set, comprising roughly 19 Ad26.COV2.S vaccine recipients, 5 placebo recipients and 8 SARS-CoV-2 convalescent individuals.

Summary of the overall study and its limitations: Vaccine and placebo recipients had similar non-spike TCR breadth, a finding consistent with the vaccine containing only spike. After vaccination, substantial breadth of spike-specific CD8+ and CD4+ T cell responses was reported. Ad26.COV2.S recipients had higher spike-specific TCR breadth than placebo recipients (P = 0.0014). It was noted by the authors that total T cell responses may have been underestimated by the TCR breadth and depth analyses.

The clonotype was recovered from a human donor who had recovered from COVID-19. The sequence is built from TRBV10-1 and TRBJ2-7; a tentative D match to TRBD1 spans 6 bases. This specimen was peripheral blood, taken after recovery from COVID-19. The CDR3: CASSVTGSYEQYF. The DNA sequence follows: TGCGCCAGCAGTGTTACAGGGTCCTACGAGCAGTACTTC.